Listed here is a single T cell receptor beta chain. The data belong to a study of shared clonotypes between healthy human individuals. The V gene's germline CDR1 is KGHSH and CDR2 LQKENI. V lost 3 bases and J lost 0, with 12 bases in between. The CDR3 contains 15 residues. The assay was carried out at the deep level. The method was immunoSEQ multiplex PCR; TCRdb's version includes in-frame clones alone and lacks a portion of them. The sample shows around 1.1 million clones, more than 75% of them seen only once. Sequenced: memory CD4+ T cells from PBMCs. Subset denoted: CD45RA-negative fraction. The TCR comes from a man aged 18 to 29 in good health. Some clones in this sample may be carry-over from other donors' samples. This chain uses TRBV18 with TRBJ2-7, with TRBD1 as a possible D gene (6 bases). The CDR3 loop reads CASSPQGSPSYEQYF. In DNA form, the CDR3 reads TGTGCCAGCTCACCCCAGGGGTCTCCCTCCTACGAGCAGTACTTC. Looking up the rest from reference TRBV18 and TRBJ2-7 gives the full variable domain: NAGVMQNPRHLVRRRGQEARLRCSPMKGHSHVYWYRQLPEEGLKFMVYLQKENIIDESGMPKERFSAEFPKEGPSILRIQQVVRGDSAAYFCASSPQGSPSYEQYFGPGTRLTVT.